One and the same sample provided the 5 T cell receptor beta chains below, sequenced in a study of blood T cell repertoires in COVID-19 (dated by TCRdb to the early 2020s). The protocol used for the library was the immunoSEQ multiplex PCR assay. This is the immuneACCESS table as TCRdb keeps it, with only in-frame sequences that have V and J called. A part of the clones is gone; compared with another copy, unresolved V genes explain less than half, and the rest is unexplained. The sample contains roughly 230,000 clones, approximately 85% of them found a single time. In total, the top ten clones hold about 0.7% of the sample. The sample consisted of peripheral blood. These receptor sequences come from a human donor in a cohort sampled during active COVID-19.

The chain links TRBV27 to TRBJ2-2; maybe TRBD1 (6 bases). This CDR3 has 17 residues. Looked up from germline, CDR1 is MNHEY and CDR2 is SMNVEV (reference sequence). The germline V and J ends were trimmed by 3 bases and 4 bases, with 18 bases remaining between them. Here the CDR3 reads CASSFSGAGFGTGELFF. The CDR3 nucleotides are TGTGCCAGCAGTTTTTCAGGGGCAGGTTTTGGCACCGGGGAGCTGTTTTTT.

This chain joins TRBV28 and TRBJ2-7; 7 bases line up with TRBD2. V lost 5 bases, J lost 6 bases, and 13 bases stayed unmatched. Germline CDR1 and CDR2: MDHEN and SYDVKM. The CDR3 length is 15 residues. As DNA, the CDR3 is TGTGCCAGCAGTGCTATTGGGGGAGGGGAGGGCGAGCAGTACTTC. This codes for CASSAIGGGEGEQYF.

This chain links TRBV4-3 with TRBJ1-2, with D unclear. Germline CDR1 reads LGHNA; CDR2 reads YSLEER. Deletions cut 0 bases from V and 10 bases from J, with 9 bases between. The CDR3 runs 12 residues. This CDR3 reads CASSQDPRFYTF. The CDR3 DNA is TGCGCCAGCAGCCAAGATCCGAGGTTCTACACCTTC.

The chain is built from TRBV9 and TRBJ2-3; 9 bases line up with TRBD2. CDR1 and CDR2 (germline): SGDLS, YYNGEE. J was trimmed by 4 bases and V by 4 bases; bases with no gene match: 7. This CDR3 is built from 15 residues. DNA of the CDR3: TGTGCCAGCAGCCCGACTAGCGGACCTGCAGATACGCAGTATTTT. As protein: CASSPTSGPADTQYF.

The chain links TRBV10-3 to TRBJ2-1; 15 bases agree with TRBD2. The CDR3 has 17 amino acids. Unmatched junction bases numbered 11, after V lost 7 bases and J lost 7 bases. Per germline, CDR1 ENHRY and CDR2 SYGVKD. The CDR3 region has the DNA TGTGCCATCACTTCCCGGACTAGCGGGGGGGCCTGGAATGAGCAGTTCTTC. This codes for CAITSRTSGGAWNEQFF.